This section outlines one T cell receptor beta chain sequence together with its context. Repertoires were generated with immunoSEQ multiplex PCR, while TCRdb's copy carries only in-frame clones and drops some. The top ten hold 5.1% of the sample, which has 60,000 to 75,000 clones, roughly 88% seen once. The V gene's germline CDR1 is MRHNA and CDR2 SNTAGT. This CDR3 comprises 15 residues. Germline trimming cut 2 bases from V and 4 bases from J; bases unmatched to any gene: 1. The sample is drawn from a study of blood T cell repertoires in COVID-19. The sequenced sample consisted of peripheral blood. J is TRBJ2-2 and V is TRBV6-4; 10 nucleotides line up with TRBD2. The source of this sequence is a human donor in a cohort sampled during active COVID-19. In DNA, the CDR3 is TGTGCCAGCAGTGACGGGACTAGCGTCACCGGGGAGCTGTTTTTT. Its translation: CASSDGTSVTGELFF.